The clone carrying this T cell receptor beta chain was detected a few times. TCRdb ran MiXCR on the reads and lists one entry per CDR3 protein. The table records hundreds of thousands of distinct CDR3 sequences, roughly 17% of them present only once. This specimen comes from a study of T cell repertoires in cytomegalovirus infection. This CDR3 has 14 residues. Trimming took 6 bases from V and 4 from J, leaving 15 bases between them. Germline CDR1 MNHEY, CDR2 SVGAGI. Sequencing was carried out using PBMCs. This receptor was obtained from a human donor in good health (CMV status not recorded). Some clones in this sample may be carry-over from other donors' samples. The V call is TRBV6-5, the J call TRBJ1-2; a weak D match, TRBD1 (6 bases). CDR3 nucleotides: TGTGCCAGCAGGCAGGGGCTCCGGGTCTATGGCTACACCTTC. This sequence encodes CASRQGLRVYGYTF.